A single sample gave rise to the 6 T cell receptor beta chains below, sequenced in a study of blood T cell repertoires in COVID-19. Repertoires were generated with immunoSEQ multiplex PCR, while TCRdb's copy carries only in-frame clones and drops some. The sample contains about 270,000 clones, 88% of which appear only once. Sequences were obtained from peripheral blood. The receptors were gathered from a man in his 60s who had recovered from COVID-19.

The chain combines TRBV7-2 with TRBJ1-4, with D possibly being TRBD1 (6 bases). Trimming took 3 bases from V and 3 from J, leaving 8 bases between them. CDR1 and CDR2 (germline): SGHTA, FQGNSA. The CDR3 contains 14 residues. Here the CDR3 reads CASSLGHPNEKLFF. CDR3 DNA: TGTGCCAGCAGCTTGGGACACCCTAATGAAAAACTGTTTTTT.

V and J are TRBV6-2 or TRBV6-3 and TRBJ1-5; 8 bases are shared with TRBD1. V gave up 5 bases and J gave up 5 bases; unmatched junction bases: 8. Germline V CDR1 and CDR2: MNHEY, SVGEGT. The CDR3 extends over 15 amino acids. The CDR3 nucleotides read TGTGCCAGCAGTCTCGGACAGGGTACCGATCAGCCCCAGCATTTT. Translated: CASSLGQGTDQPQHF.

The J gene is TRBJ1-4, the V gene TRBV5-1; TRBD1 matches 9 bases. This CDR3 is built from 15 residues. CDR1 and CDR2 (germline): SGHRS, YFSETQ. Losses at the gene ends were 4 bases for V and 6 bases for J; bases not matched to a gene: 7. The CDR3 sequence: CASSTRGQGDEKLFF. CDR3 DNA sequence: TGCGCCAGCAGCACAAGGGGACAGGGTGATGAAAAACTGTTTTTT.

This rearrangement joins TRBV11-2 to TRBJ2-7; D unresolved. The germline V gene encodes CDR1 SGHAT and CDR2 FQNNGV. Trimming shortened V by 5 bases and J by 1 base, and 12 bases separated the two germline ends. This CDR3 contains 14 residues. This chain's CDR3 is CASSREYGSYEQYF. CDR3 DNA: TGTGCCAGCAGCCGAGAGTACGGGTCCTACGAGCAGTACTTC.

The genes are TRBV11-2 and TRBJ2-5, with TRBD1 matching 7 bases. CDR1 and CDR2 from the germline V gene are SGHAT and FQNNGV. This CDR3 has 15 residues. V shed 1 base and J 2 bases; nucleotides not matched to a gene: 4. The DNA of the CDR3 is TGTGCCAGCAGCTTAGGGGACAGTACTCAAGAGACCCAGTACTTC. Translated, it gives CASSLGDSTQETQYF.

J is TRBJ1-1 and V is TRBV21-1; the table's D call of TRBD1 was not tested on the DNA. TRBV21-1 is marked as a pseudogene. The CDR3 extends over 16 amino acids. CDR3 sequence (DNA): TGTGCCAGCAGCGTCCGGGCCCTAAGGGGGATCACTGAAGCTTTCTTT. Amino acid sequence: CASSVRALRGITEAFF.